The TCR beta chain under discussion was sequenced for a study of technical replicates of blood from several donors. The length of the CDR3 is 15 residues. Clones were read by immunoSEQ multiplex PCR, and TCRdb kept only the in-frame ones, dropping some. There are more than 10,000 clones in the sample; approximately 93% occur only once, and under 7.5% lies in the top ten. This clone was found once. The sample consisted of PBMCs. The sequence was obtained from a human donor in good health. J is TRBJ1-5 and V is TRBV1; the table's D call, TRBD1, has no DNA check behind it. TRBV1 is marked as a pseudogene. CDR3 residues: CTSSPRDREDQPQHF. The CDR3, as DNA: TGCACCAGCAGCCCTCGGGACAGGGAGGATCAGCCCCAGCATTTT.